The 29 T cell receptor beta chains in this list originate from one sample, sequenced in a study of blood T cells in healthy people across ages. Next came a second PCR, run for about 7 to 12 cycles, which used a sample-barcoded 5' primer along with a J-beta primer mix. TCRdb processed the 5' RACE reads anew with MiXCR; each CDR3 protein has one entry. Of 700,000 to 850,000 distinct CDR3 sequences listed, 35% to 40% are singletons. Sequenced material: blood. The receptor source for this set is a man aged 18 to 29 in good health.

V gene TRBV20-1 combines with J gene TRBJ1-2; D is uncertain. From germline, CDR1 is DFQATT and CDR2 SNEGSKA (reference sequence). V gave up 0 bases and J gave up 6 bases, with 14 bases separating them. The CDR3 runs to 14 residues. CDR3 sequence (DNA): TGCAGTGCTAGAGAACACCTTTCGGGCGATGGCTACACCTTC. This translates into CSAREHLSGDGYTF.

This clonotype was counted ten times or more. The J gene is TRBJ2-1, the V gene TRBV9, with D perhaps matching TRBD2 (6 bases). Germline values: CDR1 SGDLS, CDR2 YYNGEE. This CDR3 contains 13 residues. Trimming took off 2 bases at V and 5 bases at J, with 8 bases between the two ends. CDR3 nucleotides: TGTGCCAGCAGCGTTCGGGGGAACAATGAGCAGTTCTTC. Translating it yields CASSVRGNNEQFF.

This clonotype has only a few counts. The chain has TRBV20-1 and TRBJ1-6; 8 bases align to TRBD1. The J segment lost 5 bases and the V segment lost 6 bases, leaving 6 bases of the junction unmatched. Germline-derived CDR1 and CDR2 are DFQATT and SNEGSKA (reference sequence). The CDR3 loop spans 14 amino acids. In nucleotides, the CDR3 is TGCAGTGCAAGCGGACAGGGCCATAATTCACCCCTCCACTTT. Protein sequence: CSASGQGHNSPLHF.

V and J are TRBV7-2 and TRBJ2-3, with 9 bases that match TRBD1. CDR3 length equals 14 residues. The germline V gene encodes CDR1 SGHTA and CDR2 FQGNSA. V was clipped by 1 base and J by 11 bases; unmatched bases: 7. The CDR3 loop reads CASSLEWGQGGQYF. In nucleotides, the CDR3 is TGTGCCAGCAGCTTAGAATGGGGACAGGGAGGGCAGTATTTT.

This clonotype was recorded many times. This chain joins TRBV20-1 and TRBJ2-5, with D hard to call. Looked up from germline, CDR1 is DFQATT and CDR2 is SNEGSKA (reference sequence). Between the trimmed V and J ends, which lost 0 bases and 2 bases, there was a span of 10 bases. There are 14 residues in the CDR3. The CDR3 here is CSARDQARQETQYF. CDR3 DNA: TGCAGTGCTAGAGATCAGGCTAGACAAGAGACCCAGTACTTC.

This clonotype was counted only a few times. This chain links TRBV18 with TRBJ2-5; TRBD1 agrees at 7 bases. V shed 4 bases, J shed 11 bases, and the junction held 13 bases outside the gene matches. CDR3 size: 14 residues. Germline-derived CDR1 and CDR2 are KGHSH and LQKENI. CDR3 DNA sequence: TGTGCCAGCTCACAGGGGGCGGCTGGAAATGAGCAGTACTTC. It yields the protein CASSQGAAGNEQYF.

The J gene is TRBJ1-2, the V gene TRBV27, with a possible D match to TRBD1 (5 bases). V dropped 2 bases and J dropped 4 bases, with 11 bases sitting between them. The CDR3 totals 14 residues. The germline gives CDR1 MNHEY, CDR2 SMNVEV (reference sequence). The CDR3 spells CASSLTGASYGYTF. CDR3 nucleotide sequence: TGTGCCAGCAGTTTAACCGGGGCGAGCTATGGCTACACCTTC.

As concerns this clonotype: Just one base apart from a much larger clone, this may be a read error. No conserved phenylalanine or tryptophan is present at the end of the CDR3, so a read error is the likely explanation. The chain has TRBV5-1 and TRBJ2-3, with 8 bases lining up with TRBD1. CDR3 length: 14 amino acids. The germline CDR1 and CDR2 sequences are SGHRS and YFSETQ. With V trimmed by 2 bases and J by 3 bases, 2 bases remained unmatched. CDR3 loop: CASSFRQGTDTQYL. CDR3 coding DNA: TGCGCCAGCAGCTTCCGACAGGGGACAGATACGCAGTATCTT.

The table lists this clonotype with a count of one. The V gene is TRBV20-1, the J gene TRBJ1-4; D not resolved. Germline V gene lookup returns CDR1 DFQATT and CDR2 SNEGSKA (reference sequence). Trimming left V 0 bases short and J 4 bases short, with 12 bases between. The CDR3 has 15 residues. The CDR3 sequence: CSARDDTEVNEKLFF. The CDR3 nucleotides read TGCAGTGCTAGAGACGACACGGAGGTTAATGAAAAACTGTTTTTT.

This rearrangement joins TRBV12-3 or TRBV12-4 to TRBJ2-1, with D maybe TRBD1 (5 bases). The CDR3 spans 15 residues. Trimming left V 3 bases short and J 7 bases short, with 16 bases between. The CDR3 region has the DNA TGTGCCAGCAGTTTGCGGCAGGGTGCGCGTAATGAGCAGTTCTTC. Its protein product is CASSLRQGARNEQFF.

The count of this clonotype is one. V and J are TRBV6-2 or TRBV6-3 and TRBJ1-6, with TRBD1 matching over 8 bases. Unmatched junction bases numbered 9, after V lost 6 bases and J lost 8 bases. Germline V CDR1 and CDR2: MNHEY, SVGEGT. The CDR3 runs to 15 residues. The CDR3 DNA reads TGTGCCAGCAGCCCCACAACGGACAGGGATTCACCCCTCCACTTT. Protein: CASSPTTDRDSPLHF.

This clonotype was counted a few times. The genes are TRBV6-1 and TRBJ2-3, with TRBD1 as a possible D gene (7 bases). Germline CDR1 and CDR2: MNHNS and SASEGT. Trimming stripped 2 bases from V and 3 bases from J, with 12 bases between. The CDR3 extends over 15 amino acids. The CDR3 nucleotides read TGTGCCAGCAGTGAATGGTCAGGGGGGACAGATACGCAGTATTTT. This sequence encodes CASSEWSGGTDTQYF.

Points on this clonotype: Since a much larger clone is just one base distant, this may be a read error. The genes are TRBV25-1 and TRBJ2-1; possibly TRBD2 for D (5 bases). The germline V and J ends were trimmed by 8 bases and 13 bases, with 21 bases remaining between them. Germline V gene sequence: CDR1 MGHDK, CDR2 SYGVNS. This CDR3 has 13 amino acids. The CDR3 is CASSYPGRETQFF. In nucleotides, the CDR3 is TGTGCCAGCTCCTACCCTGGGAGAGAGACCCAGTTCTTC.

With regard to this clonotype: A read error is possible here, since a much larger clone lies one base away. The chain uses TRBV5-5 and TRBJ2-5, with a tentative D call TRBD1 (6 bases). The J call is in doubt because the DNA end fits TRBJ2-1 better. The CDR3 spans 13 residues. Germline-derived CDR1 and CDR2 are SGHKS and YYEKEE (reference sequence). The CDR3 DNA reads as TGTGCCAGCAGCTCTCAGGGACAAGAGACCCAGTTCTTC. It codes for CASSSQGQETQFF.

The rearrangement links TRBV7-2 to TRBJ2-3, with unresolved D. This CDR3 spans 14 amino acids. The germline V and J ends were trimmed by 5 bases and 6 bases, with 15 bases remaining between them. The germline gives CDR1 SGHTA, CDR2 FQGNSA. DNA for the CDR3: TGTGCCAGCAGCCCCCGACCAGCAGCTGATACGCAGTATTTT. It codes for CASSPRPAADTQYF.

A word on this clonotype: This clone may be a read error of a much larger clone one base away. For the CDR3, the DNA is TGTGCCAGCCAGGTCCCTAATAGCGGTGAGCAGTTCTTC. Its translation is CASQVPNSGEQFF. V gene TRBV12-3 or TRBV12-4 combines with J gene TRBJ2-1; maybe TRBD2 (6 bases). V was trimmed by 8 bases and J by 9 bases, leaving 17 bases between them. The CDR3 is made up of 13 amino acids.

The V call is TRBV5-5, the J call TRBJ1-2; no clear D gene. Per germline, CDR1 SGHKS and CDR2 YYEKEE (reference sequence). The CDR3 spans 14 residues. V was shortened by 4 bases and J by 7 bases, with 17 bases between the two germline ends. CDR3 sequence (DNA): TGTGCCAGCAGCGTCTTAGGCGGCCCTGGTGGCTACACCTTC. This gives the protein CASSVLGGPGGYTF.

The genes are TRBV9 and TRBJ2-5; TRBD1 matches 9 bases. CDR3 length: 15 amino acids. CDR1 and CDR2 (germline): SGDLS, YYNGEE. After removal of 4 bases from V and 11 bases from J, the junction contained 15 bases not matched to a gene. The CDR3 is CASSKGDREDNEQYF. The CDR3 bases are TGTGCCAGCAGCAAAGGGGACAGGGAGGACAATGAGCAGTACTTC.

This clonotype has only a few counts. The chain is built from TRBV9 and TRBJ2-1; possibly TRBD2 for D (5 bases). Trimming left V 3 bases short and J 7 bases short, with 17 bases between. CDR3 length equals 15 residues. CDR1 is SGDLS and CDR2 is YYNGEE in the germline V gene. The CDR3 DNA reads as TGTGCCAGCAGCGCTCTAGCAGATCCCGGGAATGAGCAGTTCTTC. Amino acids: CASSALADPGNEQFF.

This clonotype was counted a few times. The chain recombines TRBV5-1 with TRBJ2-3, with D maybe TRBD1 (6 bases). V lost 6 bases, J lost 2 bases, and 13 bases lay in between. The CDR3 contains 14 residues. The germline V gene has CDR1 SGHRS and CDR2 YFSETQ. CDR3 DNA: TGCGCCAGCAACCGGGACACTGACACAGATACGCAGTATTTT. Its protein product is CASNRDTDTDTQYF. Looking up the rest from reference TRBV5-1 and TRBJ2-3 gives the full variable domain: KAGVTQTPRYLIKTRGQQVTLSCSPISGHRSVSWYQQTPGQGLQFLFEYFSETQRNKGNFPGRFSGRQFSNSRSEMNVSTLELGDSALYLCASNRDTDTDTQYFGPGTRLTVL.

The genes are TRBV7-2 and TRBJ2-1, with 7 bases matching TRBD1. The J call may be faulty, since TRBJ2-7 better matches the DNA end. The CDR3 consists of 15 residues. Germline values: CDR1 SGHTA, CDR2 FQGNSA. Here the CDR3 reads CASSRDRGAYNEQYF. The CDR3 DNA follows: TGTGCCAGCAGCCGGGACAGAGGGGCCTACAATGAGCAGTACTTC.

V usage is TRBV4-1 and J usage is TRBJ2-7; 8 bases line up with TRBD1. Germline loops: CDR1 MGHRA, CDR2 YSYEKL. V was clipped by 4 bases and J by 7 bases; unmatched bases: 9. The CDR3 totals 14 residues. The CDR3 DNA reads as TGCGCCAGCAGCCTTCTGACAGGGGTCAATGAGCAGTACTTC. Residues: CASSLLTGVNEQYF.

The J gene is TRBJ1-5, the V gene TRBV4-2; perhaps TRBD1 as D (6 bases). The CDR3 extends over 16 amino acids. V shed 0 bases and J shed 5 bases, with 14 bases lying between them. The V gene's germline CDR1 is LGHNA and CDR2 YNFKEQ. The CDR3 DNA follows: TGTGCCAGCAGCCAAGATCCACAGGGAGGGGATCAGCCCCAGCATTTT. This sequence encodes CASSQDPQGGDQPQHF.

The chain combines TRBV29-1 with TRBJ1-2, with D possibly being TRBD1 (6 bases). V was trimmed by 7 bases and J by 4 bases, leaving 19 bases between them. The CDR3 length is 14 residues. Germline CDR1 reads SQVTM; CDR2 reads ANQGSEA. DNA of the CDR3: TGCAGCGCCCTCGGCGGGGGCGCGGGCTATGGCTACACCTTC. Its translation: CSALGGGAGYGYTF.

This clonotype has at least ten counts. CDR3 nucleotide sequence: TGCAGCGTTAAGAGCGGGGGGACAGATACGCAGTATTTT. This gives the protein CSVKSGGTDTQYF. V usage is TRBV29-1 and J usage is TRBJ2-3; 9 bases are shared with TRBD2. The CDR3 sequence is 13 residues long. Germline assignment: CDR1 SQVTM and CDR2 ANQGSEA. Germline trimming cut 5 bases from V and 3 bases from J; bases unmatched to any gene: 3.

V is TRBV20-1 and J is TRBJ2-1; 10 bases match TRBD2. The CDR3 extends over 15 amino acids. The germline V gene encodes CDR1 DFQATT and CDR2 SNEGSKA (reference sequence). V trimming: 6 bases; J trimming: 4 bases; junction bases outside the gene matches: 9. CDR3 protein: CSARSLAGAYNEQFF. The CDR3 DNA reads TGCAGTGCCAGAAGCCTAGCGGGGGCGTACAATGAGCAGTTCTTC.

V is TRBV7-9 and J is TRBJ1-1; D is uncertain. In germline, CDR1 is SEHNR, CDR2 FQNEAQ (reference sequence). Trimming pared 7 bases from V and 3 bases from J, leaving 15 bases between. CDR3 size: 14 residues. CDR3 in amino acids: CASTDRRVYTEAFF. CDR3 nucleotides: TGTGCCAGCACCGATCGGAGGGTTTACACTGAAGCTTTCTTT. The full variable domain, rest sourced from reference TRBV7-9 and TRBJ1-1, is DTGVSQNPRHKITKRGQNVTFRCDPISEHNRLYWYRQTLGQGPEFLTYFQNEAQLEKSRLLSDRFSAERPKGSFSTLEIQRTEQGDSAMYLCASTDRRVYTEAFFGQGTRLTVV.

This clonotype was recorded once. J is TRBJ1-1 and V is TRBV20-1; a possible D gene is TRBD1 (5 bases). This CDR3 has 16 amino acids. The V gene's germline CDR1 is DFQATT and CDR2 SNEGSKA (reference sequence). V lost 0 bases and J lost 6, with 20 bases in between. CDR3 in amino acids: CSARDRRGSPGAEAFF. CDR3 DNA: TGCAGTGCTAGAGATCGGCGGGGCTCCCCCGGAGCTGAAGCTTTCTTT.

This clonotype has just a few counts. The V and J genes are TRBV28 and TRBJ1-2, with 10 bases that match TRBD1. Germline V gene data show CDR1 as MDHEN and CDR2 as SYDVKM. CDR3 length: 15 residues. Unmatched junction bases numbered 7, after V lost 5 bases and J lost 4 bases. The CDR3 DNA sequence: TGTGCCAGCAGTCTCCGGGACAGGGGCGCCTATGGCTACACCTTC. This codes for CASSLRDRGAYGYTF.